This TCR beta chain was obtained from a study of blood T cell repertoires in COVID-19 (dated by TCRdb to 2020 to 2022). Turning to the overall study: The collaborator samples originated in the United States, Italy and Spain and spanned the acute and convalescent phases of COVID-19. A de-identified subject ID, COVID-19 status, age in years and sex were almost always included in the sample metadata. The prospective study material was composed of cDNA or gDNA derived from T cells, B-cell-depleted T cells, or PBMCs. Samples came from the ongoing ImmuneRACE study (first 160 participants) plus 1,254 subjects from 6 global collaborators. The repertoires were made available in a free public database intended to serve as a resource for research on the immune response to SARS-CoV-2. The dataset comprised deeply sampled blood TCRbeta repertoires from subjects exposed to, actively infected with, or recovered from COVID-19. Where available, HLA class I and class II types were taken from metadata supplied by the sample provider and were not determined by assay-based typing. Broader findings and caveats from the paper: The amount of clinical and demographic metadata varied by source and participant and was provided uncurated.

TCRbeta CDR3 regions were amplified from genomic DNA by means of the immunoSEQ Assay, a bias-controlled multiplex PCR. As for the authors' bioinformatics: Nucleated cell counts per sample were estimated from amplification of reference gene primers within the assay. To quantify the absolute abundance of each unique TCRbeta CDR3 rearrangement, sequence reads were collapsed and filtered. Productive Simpson clonality was computed per sample as the square root of Simpson's diversity index over productive rearrangements. TCRdb mirrors the immuneACCESS table, restricted to in-frame sequences. Some clones are absent from its copies; in checked studies, under half trace to an unresolved V gene, and the reason for the others is unknown. For V, J and clone size, that table is used; D and trimming come from the DNA. The sample table holds around 180,000 clones, of which approximately 80% were seen once. The top ten clonotypes cover about 12% of the sample.

Enrolling through a virtual design, the prospective study's participants ranged in age from roughly 18 to 95 years and lived across 20 to 25 United States geographic areas. In the prospective study, cohorts were assigned on the basis of participant-reported clinical history obtained from a screening survey and a study questionnaire. For ImmuneRACE Cohort 3, a participant was defined as recovered based on two consecutive negative NP/OP PCR tests, clearance by a healthcare professional, or resolution of symptoms. In the prospective study, whole blood, serum and a nasopharyngeal or oropharyngeal swab were collected from each participant by mobile phlebotomists. Participants in the prospective study had the option to provide additional blood draws and questionnaires over a 2-month period. Prospective study blood samples were shipped either frozen or at room temperature before DNA extraction. CDR1 and CDR2, per the germline V gene, are MGHRA and YSYEKL. Inclusive of the bounding cysteine and phenylalanine, the CDR3 is 17 residues long. The CDR3 DNA has 51 bases and is translated from base 1. Germline trimming amounts to 6 bases on V and 4 bases on J, with 13 as the count of junction bases outside the gene matches.

This clone was detected a few times. Its antigen specificity is not known. No per-base quality is available; no much larger clone lies one base away. The sequenced material came from PBMCs or T cells enriched from blood (not recorded which). The chain couples TRBV4-1 to TRBJ2-1, with 9 bases in between that match TRBD2. The receptor comes from a man aged 50 to 60 who had recovered from COVID-19. The DNA sequence is TGCGCCAGCAGTTCGAAGGAGGCTAGCGGGGAGTACAATGAGCAGTTCTTC. Protein translation: CASSSKEASGEYNEQFF.